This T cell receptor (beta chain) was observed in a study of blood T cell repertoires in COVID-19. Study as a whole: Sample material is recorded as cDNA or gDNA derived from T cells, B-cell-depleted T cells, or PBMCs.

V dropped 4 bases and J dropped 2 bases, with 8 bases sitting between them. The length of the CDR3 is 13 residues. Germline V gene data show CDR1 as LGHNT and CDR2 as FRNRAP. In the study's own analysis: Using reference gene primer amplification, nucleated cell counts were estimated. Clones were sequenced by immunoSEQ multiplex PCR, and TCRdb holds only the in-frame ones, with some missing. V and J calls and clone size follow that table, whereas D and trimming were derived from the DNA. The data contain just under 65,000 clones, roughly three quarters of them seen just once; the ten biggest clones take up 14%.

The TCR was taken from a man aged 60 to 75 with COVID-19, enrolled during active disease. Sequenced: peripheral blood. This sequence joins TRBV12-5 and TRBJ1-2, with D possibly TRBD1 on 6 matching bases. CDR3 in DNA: TGTGCTAGTGGTTCGAGGGGGAACTATGGCTACACCTTC. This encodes CASGSRGNYGYTF.